These 10 T cell receptor beta chains share one sample of origin, sequenced in a study of T cell repertoires in cytomegalovirus infection. TCRdb processed the reads anew with MiXCR; each CDR3 protein has one entry. Among 300,000 to 400,000 distinct CDR3 sequences listed, around a sixth were seen once. Sequences were obtained from PBMCs. All receptors come from a human donor in good health (CMV status not recorded). Some clones in this sample may be carry-over from other donors' samples.

In this sample, this clonotype turned up a few times. CDR3: CASSIGQSSYEQYF. The CDR3 DNA reads as TGTGCCAGTAGTATTGGTCAAAGCTCCTACGAGCAGTACTTC. The chain combines TRBV19 with TRBJ2-7, with D uncertain. Germline V lookup: CDR1 LNHDA, CDR2 SQIVND (reference sequence). Trimming pared 3 bases from V and 0 bases from J, leaving 9 bases between. CDR3 length: 14 amino acids.

This clonotype was observed a handful of times. The J gene is TRBJ1-2, the V gene TRBV4-3; 8 positions agree with TRBD1. With V trimmed by 5 bases and J by 5 bases, 4 bases remained unmatched. This CDR3 has 13 residues. Germline CDR1 LGHNA, CDR2 YSLEER. CDR3 sequence reads: CASSVQGGYGYTF. As DNA, the CDR3 is TGCGCCAGCAGCGTACAGGGGGGGTATGGCTACACCTTC.

This clonotype appeared many times. The chain couples TRBV7-9 to TRBJ2-3; D gene ambiguous. This CDR3 region has 15 residues. Trimming pared 8 bases from V and 2 bases from J, leaving 17 bases between. Germline V CDR1 and CDR2: SEHNR, FQNEAQ (reference sequence). The CDR3 region is CASAITGTDTDTQYF. DNA of the CDR3: TGTGCCAGCGCGATAACGGGCACAGACACAGATACGCAGTATTTT.

This clonotype was observed a handful of times. V and J are TRBV27 and TRBJ2-2; D unresolved. The CDR3 loop spans 13 amino acids. Trimming took off 5 bases at V and 5 bases at J, with 9 bases between the two ends. Germline CDR1 reads MNHEY; CDR2 reads SMNVEV (reference sequence). The CDR3 spells CASSLQETGELFF. The DNA of the CDR3 is TGTGCCAGCAGTCTACAAGAGACCGGGGAGCTGTTTTTT.

This clonotype was seen only a few times. This chain joins TRBV20-1 and TRBJ2-3; D unclear. Germline V gene sequence: CDR1 DFQATT, CDR2 SNEGSKA (reference sequence). The V end lost 4 bases, the J end lost 3 bases, and 8 bases lay between the germline ends. The CDR3 spans 12 residues. CDR3 loop: CSAMTQTDTQYF. The CDR3 nucleotides read TGCAGTGCTATGACACAGACAGATACGCAGTATTTT.

This clonotype was detected many times. This sequence joins TRBV12-3 or TRBV12-4 and TRBJ1-2; TRBD1 aligns across 7 bases. V lost 2 bases, J lost 13 bases, and 4 bases stayed unmatched. This CDR3 has 11 residues. CDR3 residues: CASSLKQGCTF. The CDR3 DNA reads as TGTGCCAGCAGTTTAAAACAGGGGTGCACCTTC.

This clonotype showed up many times. The rearrangement uses TRBV30 and TRBJ2-1; D gene ambiguous. The CDR3 contains 13 residues. The V end was cut by 2 bases, the J end by 8 bases, with 13 bases between. Germline lookup yields CDR1 GTSNPN and CDR2 SVGIG (reference sequence). In nucleotides, the CDR3 is TGTGCCTGGAGTCCCGGGTTGGGCTATGAGCAGTTCTTC. It encodes CAWSPGLGYEQFF.

V is TRBV18 and J is TRBJ1-5; TRBD1 is a possible D gene (6 bases). V shed 1 base and J shed 5 bases, with 12 bases lying between them. This CDR3 is 15 amino acids long. Per germline, CDR1 KGHSH and CDR2 LQKENI. The CDR3 sequence: CASSPQGNRDQPQHF. As DNA, the CDR3 is TGTGCCAGCTCACCACAGGGAAACAGGGATCAGCCCCAGCATTTT.

The gene calls are TRBV5-6 and TRBJ2-1; D not resolved. In germline, CDR1 is SGHDT, CDR2 YYEEEE. Trimming cost V 4 bases and J 10 bases, with 21 bases left between them. There are 15 residues in the CDR3. This CDR3 reads CASSPPGGVLREQFF. The CDR3 DNA reads TGTGCCAGCAGCCCGCCCGGTGGAGTTTTAAGGGAGCAGTTCTTC.

The sample holds many counts of this clonotype. The rearrangement links TRBV5-6 to TRBJ2-3; 9 positions match TRBD1. The CDR3 length is 16 residues. Germline values: CDR1 SGHDT, CDR2 YYEEEE. J was trimmed by 2 bases and V by 0 bases; bases with no gene match: 4. The CDR3 here is CASSLDRGHSTDTQYF. The CDR3 DNA reads TGTGCCAGCAGCTTGGACAGGGGGCACTCCACAGATACGCAGTATTTT.